The present TCR beta chain was sequenced within a study of shared T cell receptors in the human thymus. Clones were read by immunoSEQ multiplex PCR, and TCRdb kept only the in-frame ones, dropping some. The repertoire holds hundreds of thousands of clones, with approximately 90% as singletons. These sequences were also reported in another study, on human thymus T cells.

This receptor was identified in a boy under two years old with a congenital heart defect. Sequences were obtained from thymocytes.

Here the CDR3 reads CSVGTSGYSYEQYF. CDR3 bases: TGCAGCGTGGGGACTAGCGGGTACTCCTACGAGCAGTACTTC. The chain is built from TRBV29-1 and TRBJ2-7; 12 bases fit TRBD2. The CDR3 is 14 amino acids. The germline V gene has CDR1 SQVTM and CDR2 ANQGSEA. J gave up 0 bases and V 6 bases, and 3 bases lay outside the gene matches.